A selection of T cell receptor beta chains follows, all from one sample in a study of blood T cell repertoires in COVID-19. TCRdb's copy holds only in-frame clones and misses some; the assay was immunoSEQ multiplex PCR. The sample lists 120,000 or so clones, over 60% seen once, with 7.9% in the top ten. The sequencing input was peripheral blood. Source of these receptors: a human donor in a cohort sampled during active COVID-19. The CDR3 runs from the conserved cysteine through the conserved F or W. A D gene is named only where the DNA matches it firmly. A row's size may be missing; if present it is once, few, many or a size class.

abundance	v_gene	j_gene	d_gene	CDR3nt	CDR3aa
.	TRBV6-2/TRBV6-3	TRBJ1-6	.	TGTGCCAGCAGTTACGGTGGGGGGTACAATTCACCCCTCCACTTT	CASSYGGGYNSPLHF
once	TRBV7-9	TRBJ2-7	TRBD2	TGTGCCAGCAGCTCCGGCGGGGACTACTACGAGCAGTACTTC	CASSSGGDYYEQYF
.	TRBV29-1	TRBJ1-2	TRBD1	TGCAGCGTTGACCCCGGGACAGCAAGAACCTCGGGGGGCTACACCTTC	CSVDPGTARTSGGYTF
.	TRBV7-2	TRBJ2-7	.	TGTGCCAGCAGCTTGCCCTATGCAGGGGCCTCACCCGAGCAGTACTTC	CASSLPYAGASPEQYF
.	TRBV3-1/TRBV3-2	TRBJ1-5	.	TGTGCCAGCAGCCATACACAGGGAGATCAGCCCCAGCATTTT	CASSHTQGDQPQHF
.	TRBV27	TRBJ2-7	TRBD2	TGTGCCAGCAGTTTATCAGCGGGGTTGGTGGGTTTGAGGGAGCAGTACTTC	CASSLSAGLVGLREQYF
.	TRBV5-5	TRBJ1-2	.	TGTGCCAGCAGCTCCGGCGGGGTTCACTATGGCTACACCTTC	CASSSGGVHYGYTF
.	TRBV5-8	TRBJ2-1	TRBD2	TGTGCCAGCAGCTTGGGATTTGCGGGGGGCTACAATGAGCAGTTCTTC	CASSLGFAGGYNEQFF
.	TRBV5-6	TRBJ1-1	.	TGTGCCAGCAGATCTACAGGGTCCTACACTGAAGCTTTCTTT	CASRSTGSYTEAFF
.	TRBV2	TRBJ2-7	.	TGTGCCAGCAAACAGGTGGGCACCTACGAGCAGTACTTC	CASKQVGTYEQYF